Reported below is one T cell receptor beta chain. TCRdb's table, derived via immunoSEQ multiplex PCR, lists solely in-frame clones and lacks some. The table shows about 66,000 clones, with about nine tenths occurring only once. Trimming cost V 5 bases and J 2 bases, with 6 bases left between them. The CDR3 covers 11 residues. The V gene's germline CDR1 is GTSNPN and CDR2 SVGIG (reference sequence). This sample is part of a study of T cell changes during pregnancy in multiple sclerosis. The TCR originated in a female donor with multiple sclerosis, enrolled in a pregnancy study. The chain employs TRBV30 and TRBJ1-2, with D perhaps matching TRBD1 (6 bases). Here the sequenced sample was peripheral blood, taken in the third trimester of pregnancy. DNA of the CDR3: TGTGCCTGGGGACAGAACTATGGCTACACCTTC. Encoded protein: CAWGQNYGYTF.